A selection of T cell receptor beta chains follows, all from one sample in a study of blood T cell repertoires in COVID-19. TCRdb keeps only in-frame clones here, not all; method: immunoSEQ multiplex PCR. The table shows about 59,000 clones, with about 89% occurring only once. Sample: peripheral blood. These receptors were collected from a man aged 60-69 years with active or convalescent COVID-19. The CDR3 runs from the conserved cysteine through the conserved F or W. D genes are given only for firm matches. A row's size may be missing; if present it is once, few, many or a size class.

CASSVWGAGGLNEQFF | TGTGCCAGCAGTGTATGGGGAGCGGGAGGGCTCAATGAGCAGTTCTTC | TRBV2 | - | TRBD2 | TRBJ2-1
CASSDGPRLNYGYTF | TGTGCCAGCAGTGATGGGCCCAGGCTTAACTATGGCTACACCTTC | TRBV6-1 | - | - | TRBJ1-2
CASSLDGNYGYTF | TGTGCCAGCAGCTTGGACGGGAACTATGGCTACACCTTC | TRBV5-4 | - | - | TRBJ1-2
CSASLGAAGDEQFF | TGCAGTGCTAGTTTGGGGGCCGCCGGGGATGAGCAGTTCTTC | TRBV20-1 | - | - | TRBJ2-1
CASSPGGAGNEKLFF | TGTGCCAGCTCACCAGGGGGCGCGGGTAATGAAAAACTGTTTTTT | TRBV18 | - | - | TRBJ1-4
CASSDADRGYTDTQYF | TGCGCCAGCAGTGACGCCGACAGGGGTTACACAGATACGCAGTATTTT | TRBV10-1 | - | TRBD1 | TRBJ2-3
CASSETIFPGQGAQNTEAFF | TGTGCCAGCAGTGAAACAATCTTTCCGGGACAGGGGGCGCAAAACACTGAAGCTTTCTTT | TRBV2 | - | TRBD1 | TRBJ1-1
CASEMRLASPGELFF | TGTGCCAGTGAGATGAGACTAGCCAGCCCCGGGGAGCTGTTTTTT | TRBV19 | once | TRBD2 | TRBJ2-2
CASSQASRNTEAFF | TGCGCCAGCAGCCAAGCGAGTCGAAACACTGAAGCTTTCTTT | TRBV4-1 | - | - | TRBJ1-1
CASSFNRDETQYF | TGTGCCAGCAGCTTCAACAGGGACGAGACCCAGTACTTC | TRBV7-9 | - | - | TRBJ2-5
CASSFQGNTEAFF | TGTGCCAGCAGTTTCCAGGGGAACACTGAAGCTTTCTTT | TRBV12-3/TRBV12-4 | - | - | TRBJ1-1
CASSSKGGTEAFF | TGTGCCAGTAGTAGTAAAGGGGGCACTGAAGCTTTCTTT | TRBV19 | - | - | TRBJ1-1
CASSFGLADYNEQFF | TGTGCCAGCAGCTTCGGACTAGCCGACTACAATGAGCAGTTCTTC | TRBV7-6 | - | TRBD2 | TRBJ2-1
CASSGDRAPSGYTF | TGTGCCAGCAGCGGCGACAGAGCTCCAAGCGGCTACACCTTC | TRBV9 | once | - | TRBJ1-2
CASSPRDRLNTEAFF | TGTGCCAGCAGCCCGAGGGACAGACTGAACACTGAAGCTTTCTTT | TRBV11-2 | - | TRBD1 | TRBJ1-1
CASSLGGGESSPLHF | TGCGCCAGCAGCTTGGGTGGGGGCGAGAGCTCACCCCTCCACTTT | TRBV5-1 | - | - | TRBJ1-6
CASSRGGANYGYTF | TGTGCCAGCAGTAGAGGGGGCGCGAACTATGGCTACACCTTC | TRBV21-1 | - | - | TRBJ1-2
CASSPRTGNSGNTIYF | TGTGCCAGCAGCCCGCGGACAGGGAACTCTGGAAACACCATATATTTT | TRBV6-6 | - | TRBD1 | TRBJ1-3
CASGRLAGSYNEQFF | TGTGCTAGTGGCAGACTAGCGGGGAGCTACAATGAGCAGTTCTTC | TRBV12-5 | - | TRBD2 | TRBJ2-1
CASSQGFQGISGNTIYF | TGTGCCAGCAGCCAGGGTTTCCAGGGGATCTCTGGAAACACCATATATTTT | TRBV3-1/TRBV3-2 | - | - | TRBJ1-3
CASSPGTYTGELFF | TGTGCCAGCAGCCCCGGGACATACACCGGGGAGCTGTTTTTT | TRBV13 | - | - | TRBJ2-2
CATSRARLAGGSNEQFF | TGTGCCACCAGCAGAGCTCGATTGGCGGGAGGAAGCAATGAGCAGTTCTTC | TRBV15 | once | TRBD2 | TRBJ2-1
CASSRDSSYNSPLHF | TGTGCCAGCTCACGGGACAGCTCCTATAATTCACCCCTCCACTTT | TRBV18 | - | TRBD1 | TRBJ1-6
CASRGRSLGTEAFF | TGTGCCAGCAGGGGCAGGTCGTTAGGCACTGAAGCTTTCTTT | TRBV7-9 | - | - | TRBJ1-1
CASRPGPTNTEAFF | TGTGCCAGCAGACCTGGCCCCACGAACACTGAAGCTTTCTTT | TRBV7-3 | - | - | TRBJ1-1
CASSPRGGDNEQFF | TGCGCCAGCAGCCCCCGGGGGGGGGACAATGAGCAGTTCTTC | TRBV5-1 | - | TRBD2 | TRBJ2-1
CASSQEMALSYGYTF | TGCGCCAGCAGCCAAGAAATGGCCCTTTCCTATGGCTACACCTTC | TRBV4-1 | - | - | TRBJ1-2
CASGQTRSYEQYF | TGTGCCAGCGGACAAACCCGGTCCTACGAGCAGTACTTC | TRBV28 | few | - | TRBJ2-7
CASSQEVLATGQGLSAQHF | TGCGCCAGCAGCCAAGAAGTTTTAGCGACGGGACAGGGTTTATCAGCCCAGCATTTT | TRBV4-1 | - | TRBD1 | TRBJ1-5
CASTLAGGSGANVLTF | TGTGCCAGCACCTTAGCGGGGGGCTCTGGGGCCAACGTCCTGACTTTC | TRBV7-3 | - | TRBD2 | TRBJ2-6
CASSLVGGDYGYTF | TGTGCCAGCAGCTTAGTCGGAGGCGACTATGGCTACACCTTC | TRBV7-2 | - | - | TRBJ1-2
CASSILDSPQYF | TGTGCCAGTAGTATCCTGGACTCTCCCCAGTACTTC | TRBV19 | - | - | TRBJ2-4
CASFKREPRLSTQYF | TGTGCCAGCTTCAAGAGGGAGCCCCGGTTGAGCACCCAGTACTTC | TRBV7-8 | - | - | TRBJ2-5